The text below deals with one T cell receptor (beta chain). What it recognizes is unknown. The CDR3 extends over 14 amino acids. V was clipped by 3 bases and J by 2 bases; unmatched bases: 1. Germline values: CDR1 SEHNR, CDR2 FQNEAQ (reference sequence). This specimen belongs to a study of regulatory dendritic cells for organ transplantation. Study-level results: Mature dendritic cells appeared to drive more memory CD8+ clonal expansion than regulatory ones. Between individuals, the alloreactive memory CD8+ T cell pool differed considerably.

Profiling relied on immunoSEQ multiplex PCR, and the TCRdb table lists in-frame clones only, not all of them. Seen here are roughly 30,000 clones, 82% observed once, and the top ten hold around 0.38%. FACS sorted CD4+ or CD8+ T cells into CD45RA+ naive and CD45RO+ memory. The receptor was isolated from a human donor in good health. The V gene is TRBV7-9, the J gene TRBJ2-7, with TRBD2 matching 10 bases. Specimen: naive CD8+ T cells from blood. Subset noted: CD45RA+ naive T cells. The CDR3 sequence is CASSFGLAAYEQYF. In DNA form, the CDR3 reads TGTGCCAGCAGCTTCGGACTAGCGGCCTACGAGCAGTACTTC.